The 32 T cell receptor beta chains in this list originate from one sample, sequenced in a study of identical twins. Via MiXCR, TCRdb re-called the 5' RACE reads, giving one row per CDR3 protein. The table lists more than 1.5 million distinct CDR3 sequences, under 35% of them singletons, with 0.25% to 0.3% in the top ten. Sequencing was performed on cord blood. These receptors all stem from a newborn girl in good health.

The rearrangement uses TRBV6-5 and TRBJ2-7, with D tentatively TRBD2 (6 bases). V was trimmed by 6 bases and J by 2 bases, leaving 14 bases between them. This CDR3 spans 14 amino acids. CDR1 MNHEY and CDR2 SVGAGI come from the germline V gene. The CDR3 is CASSLSRLAYEQYF. CDR3 DNA sequence: TGTGCCAGCAGCCTGTCACGACTAGCCTACGAGCAGTACTTC.

The V and J genes are TRBV20-1 and TRBJ2-1; 8 nucleotides match TRBD2. J was trimmed by 0 bases and V by 5 bases; bases with no gene match: 9. The germline V gene encodes CDR1 DFQATT and CDR2 SNEGSKA (reference sequence). This CDR3 is 16 amino acids long. CDR3 nucleotide sequence: TGCAGTGCTCGGATTAGCGGGATAAGCTCCTACAATGAGCAGTTCTTC. It is translated as CSARISGISSYNEQFF.

J is TRBJ2-7 and V is TRBV11-2; D possibly corresponds to TRBD1 (6 bases). The CDR3 has 16 residues. The germline V gene encodes CDR1 SGHAT and CDR2 FQNNGV. Trimming stripped 1 base from V and 4 bases from J, with 17 bases between. The chain's CDR3 is CASSLVLDSGGYEQYF. The CDR3 DNA is TGTGCCAGCAGCTTAGTCCTGGACAGTGGGGGTTACGAGCAGTACTTC.

This sequence joins TRBV5-1 and TRBJ2-3; TRBD2 matches at 10 bases. CDR1 SGHRS and CDR2 YFSETQ come from the germline V gene. The CDR3 is 17 residues long. Trimming cost V 4 bases and J 2 bases; bases outside gene matches: 10. DNA of the CDR3: TGCGCCAGCAGCACGGGACTAGCGAGGGTCATCACAGATACGCAGTATTTT. This gives the protein CASSTGLARVITDTQYF.

The rearrangement links TRBV20-1 to TRBJ1-6, with D possibly matching TRBD1 (5 bases). Germline loops: CDR1 DFQATT, CDR2 SNEGSKA (reference sequence). This CDR3 comprises 16 residues. The CDR3: CSCLMGLGRYNSPLHF. The DNA for the CDR3 is TGCAGCTGCCTCATGGGGCTGGGGCGCTATAATTCACCCCTCCACTTT.

CDR3 bases: TGTGCCAGCAGTTTATCCCCGGGACAGGGCACAGATACGCAGTATTTT. Translated, it gives CASSLSPGQGTDTQYF. The genes are TRBV27 and TRBJ2-3; 8 bases map to TRBD1. CDR3 size: 16 residues. From germline, CDR1 is MNHEY and CDR2 SMNVEV (reference sequence). The junction had 3 bases not matched to a gene; V was cut back by 0 bases and J by 1 base.

This chain joins TRBV25-1 and TRBJ1-2; D is ambiguous. CDR3 length: 14 amino acids. The germline V gene has CDR1 MGHDK and CDR2 SYGVNS. V lost 1 base, J lost 4 bases, and 10 bases lay in between. The CDR3 bases are TGTGCCAGCAGTGAATCCGGGTTAAGCTATGGCTACACCTTC. Encoded protein: CASSESGLSYGYTF.

The genes are TRBV27 and TRBJ1-2; TRBD1 matches at 8 bases. The CDR3 has 15 amino acids. V lost 0 bases, J lost 5 bases, and 5 bases stayed unmatched. Germline V CDR1 and CDR2: MNHEY, SMNVEV (reference sequence). The CDR3 region is CASSLSPGQEYGYTF. Written as DNA, the CDR3 is TGTGCCAGCAGTTTATCGCCGGGACAGGAGTATGGCTACACCTTC.

The chain uses TRBV7-9 and TRBJ1-3; D unresolved. Germline V lookup: CDR1 SEHNR, CDR2 FQNEAQ (reference sequence). V gave up 4 bases and J gave up 3 bases, with 13 bases separating them. The CDR3 extends over 15 amino acids. CDR3: CASSSRRGDGNTIYF. CDR3 DNA sequence: TGTGCCAGCAGCTCCAGGCGGGGTGATGGAAACACCATATATTTT.

Only a few counts were recorded for this clonotype. The chain carries TRBV28 and TRBJ2-7; 10 nucleotides align to TRBD2. Unmatched junction bases numbered 7, after V lost 7 bases and J lost 4 bases. CDR1 is MDHEN, CDR2 SYDVKM, per germline. The CDR3 extends over 14 amino acids. CDR3 residues: CASISGRAGYEQYF. The CDR3 nucleotides are TGTGCCAGCATAAGCGGGAGGGCCGGTTACGAGCAGTACTTC.

The chain combines TRBV13 with TRBJ2-1; tentative D call: TRBD2 (5 bases). Germline CDR1 and CDR2: PRHDT and FYEKMQ (reference sequence). V gave up 2 bases and J gave up 2 bases, with 13 bases separating them. The CDR3 runs 16 residues. The CDR3 region is CASSLPGKTPYNEQFF. CDR3 nucleotide sequence: TGTGCCAGCAGCTTACCGGGGAAGACACCCTACAATGAGCAGTTCTTC.

This clonotype has a handful of counts. This rearrangement joins TRBV2 to TRBJ2-7; 8 nucleotides agree with TRBD2. CDR1 is SNHLY and CDR2 is FYNNEI in the germline V gene. This CDR3 contains 14 residues. V shed 4 bases, J shed 6 bases, and the junction held 8 bases outside the gene matches. CDR3 protein: CASSAAAGVSEQYF. The CDR3 nucleotides read TGTGCCAGCAGTGCAGCAGCGGGGGTGAGCGAGCAGTACTTC.

The chain couples TRBV15 to TRBJ1-2; D uncertain. Germline lookup yields CDR1 LNHNV and CDR2 YYDKDF (reference sequence). The CDR3 runs 12 residues. V lost 0 bases and J 8 bases, leaving 7 bases between the germline ends. The CDR3 region is CATSRDMSGYTF. DNA for the CDR3: TGTGCCACCAGCAGAGATATGAGCGGCTACACCTTC.

This clonotype was recorded at least ten times. The rearrangement joins TRBV12-3 or TRBV12-4 to TRBJ1-2; a possible D gene is TRBD1 (6 bases). Trimming took off 5 bases at V and 1 base at J, with 11 bases between the two ends. CDR3 length: 14 amino acids. In nucleotides, the CDR3 is TGTGCCAGCAGTCCCAGGGGTCTTAACTATGGCTACACCTTC. It is translated as CASSPRGLNYGYTF.

This clonotype was detected a few times. Sequence at one end of the junction differs from germline and may be a read error. The gene calls are TRBV4-1 and TRBJ2-3; 9 positions agree with TRBD1. From germline, CDR1 is MGHRA and CDR2 YSYEKL. The CDR3 runs to 15 residues. Here the CDR3 reads CASSQQGASTDTQYF. The CDR3 DNA sequence: TGTGCCAGCAGCCAACAGGGGGCTAGCACAGATACGCAGTATTTT.

Details on this clonotype: This may stem from a read error, because a much larger clone lies one nucleotide away. The chain uses TRBV12-3 or TRBV12-4 and TRBJ2-7, with a possible D match to TRBD1 (6 bases). The CDR3 spans 14 residues. The DNA for the CDR3 is TGTGCCAGCAGTTTAGGACAGGCCCGCTACAAGCAGTACTTC. Encoded protein: CASSLGQARYKQYF.

The chain joins TRBV5-6 to TRBJ1-1; no clear D gene. The germline V gene encodes CDR1 SGHDT and CDR2 YYEEEE. Trimming stripped 6 bases from V and 1 base from J, with 13 bases between. This CDR3 spans 14 amino acids. CDR3: CASTMGGRNTEAFF. The CDR3 nucleotides read TGTGCCAGCACCATGGGCGGCAGGAACACTGAAGCTTTCTTT.

This clonotype was picked up a small number of times. The J gene is TRBJ2-7, the V gene TRBV11-2; 10 nucleotides agree with TRBD2. Germline lookup yields CDR1 SGHAT and CDR2 FQNNGV. J was trimmed by 7 bases and V by 4 bases; bases with no gene match: 10. The CDR3 loop spans 15 amino acids. The CDR3 DNA follows: TGTGCCAGCAGCTCTAGGGTAGCGGGGGGTACGGAGCAGTACTTC. This encodes CASSSRVAGGTEQYF.

This clonotype was found a few times. The V gene is TRBV20-1, the J gene TRBJ2-7; the D gene could be TRBD1 or TRBD2 (5 bases each). The CDR3 is 14 amino acids. The germline V gene has CDR1 DFQATT and CDR2 SNEGSKA (reference sequence). Deletions cut 3 bases from V and 0 bases from J, with 12 bases between. CDR3 amino acids: CSARRGHFSYEQYF. Here the CDR3 DNA reads TGCAGTGCTAGGAGGGGCCACTTCTCCTACGAGCAGTACTTC.

The chain carries TRBV4-1 and TRBJ1-1; the match to TRBD1 covers 8 bases. CDR1 is MGHRA and CDR2 is YSYEKL in the germline V gene. This CDR3 contains 15 residues. The V and J ends lost 4 bases and 5 bases, in that order; junction bases with no gene match: 9. CDR3 region: CASSRLGTGGTEAFF. CDR3 nucleotide sequence: TGCGCCAGCAGCCGGCTGGGAACAGGGGGAACTGAAGCTTTCTTT.

The CDR3 is CATSSMVAGVLDEQYF. The CDR3 region has the DNA TGTGCCACCAGCAGTATGGTAGCGGGAGTATTAGACGAGCAGTACTTC. The chain joins TRBV15 to TRBJ2-7; 9 bases match TRBD2. V lost 3 bases and J lost 5; bases outside the gene matches: 11. Germline CDR1 LNHNV, CDR2 YYDKDF (reference sequence). This CDR3 spans 16 amino acids.

V is TRBV13 and J is TRBJ2-4, with a possible D match to TRBD2 (6 bases). Judging by the DNA end, TRBJ2-7 fits better; the J call may be wrong. This CDR3 has 14 amino acids. The V gene's germline CDR1 is PRHDT and CDR2 FYEKMQ (reference sequence). CDR3 protein: CASSLAGREYEQYF. In DNA form, the CDR3 reads TGTGCCAGCAGCCTAGCTGGGCGGGAATACGAGCAGTACTTC.

J is TRBJ1-6 and V is TRBV19; TRBD1 might be the D (5 bases). V gave up 4 bases and J gave up 7 bases, with 11 bases separating them. The CDR3 covers 14 residues. Looked up from germline, CDR1 is LNHDA and CDR2 is SQIVND (reference sequence). CDR3 coding DNA: TGTGCCAGTAGTACGGGACCTACAAATTCACCCCTCCACTTT. Its protein product is CASSTGPTNSPLHF.

This clonotype was seen more than once but under ten times. The chain's CDR3 is CASSPSGRATGELFF. In nucleotides, the CDR3 is TGTGCCAGCAGCCCTAGCGGGAGGGCCACCGGGGAGCTGTTTTTT. The chain links TRBV11-2 to TRBJ2-2, with 12 bases matching TRBD2. Germline V gene lookup returns CDR1 SGHAT and CDR2 FQNNGV. The CDR3 spans 15 residues. V was clipped by 5 bases and J by 4 bases; unmatched bases: 2.

With respect to this clonotype: A read error may account for a junction end that differs from germline. The chain joins TRBV6-5 to TRBJ2-7, with 8 bases aligning to TRBD2. The CDR3 is made up of 17 amino acids. Germline V gene lookup returns CDR1 MNHEY and CDR2 SVGAGI. CDR3 coding DNA: TGTGCCAGCAGTTACTCTATACTAGCGGAGAGCTCCTATGAGCAGTACTTC. Translated: CASSYSILAESSYEQYF.

The chain has TRBV12-3 or TRBV12-4 and TRBJ2-1, with 16 bases matching TRBD2. The junction had 8 bases not matched to a gene; V was cut back by 6 bases and J by 0 bases. This CDR3 has 19 amino acids. The CDR3 protein is CASRGTSGGGYSSYNEQFF. In DNA, the CDR3 is TGTGCCAGCAGGGGGACTAGCGGGGGGGGTTACAGCTCCTACAATGAGCAGTTCTTC.

The V call is TRBV20-1, the J call TRBJ2-5, with D unclear. The CDR3 runs to 13 residues. V lost 0 bases and J 0 bases, leaving 5 bases between the germline ends. Per the germline V gene, CDR1 is DFQATT and CDR2 is SNEGSKA (reference sequence). CDR3 nucleotides: TGCAGTGCTAGAGACGGACACCAAGAGACCCAGTACTTC. Amino acid sequence: CSARDGHQETQYF.

The rearrangement joins TRBV5-1 to TRBJ1-2; no definite D call. CDR1 is SGHRS, CDR2 YFSETQ, per germline. Trimming stripped 2 bases from V and 3 bases from J, with 14 bases between. CDR3 length equals 15 residues. The CDR3, as DNA: TGCGCCAGCAGCTTCACCCGGGCCGGGGACTATGGCTACACCTTC. Amino acid sequence: CASSFTRAGDYGYTF.

This clonotype was counted between two and nine times. At one end the junction does not follow the germline gene, possibly because of a read error. V and J are TRBV15 and TRBJ2-4, with 9 positions matching TRBD1. The DNA end lines up better with TRBJ2-5; the J call may be wrong. CDR3 length: 15 residues. In germline, CDR1 is LNHNV, CDR2 YYDKDF (reference sequence). In DNA form, the CDR3 reads TGTGCCATCAGCAGCCGACAGGGGGAACAAGAGACCCAGTACTTC. It is translated as CAISSRQGEQETQYF.

This clonotype showed up just a few times. This chain uses TRBV29-1 with TRBJ2-2; D ambiguous. V was pared by 4 bases and J by 1 base, with 4 bases between. Germline V CDR1 and CDR2: SQVTM, ANQGSEA. This CDR3 region has 12 residues. CDR3 DNA sequence: TGCAGCGTTGGACAGAACACCGGGGAGCTGTTTTTT. This sequence encodes CSVGQNTGELFF.

The chain couples TRBV10-3 to TRBJ2-7, with D maybe TRBD1 (6 bases). The germline V gene has CDR1 ENHRY and CDR2 SYGVKD. V lost 6 bases and J 2 bases, leaving 14 bases between the germline ends. This CDR3 region has 14 residues. CDR3 protein: CAIREAQGPYEQYF. Here the CDR3 DNA reads TGTGCCATCAGGGAAGCCCAGGGGCCCTACGAGCAGTACTTC.

With respect to this clonotype: This may be a read error: a much more frequent sequence differs by one nucleotide. The CDR3 sequence: CASSFQRNEQIF. CDR3 DNA: TGCGCCAGCAGCTTCCAGCGGAATGAGCAGATCTTC. V and J are TRBV5-1 and TRBJ2-1, with a possible D match to TRBD2 (5 bases). The CDR3 covers 12 residues. Germline V gene sequence: CDR1 SGHRS, CDR2 YFSETQ.